The 10 T cell receptor beta chains given below trace back to one sample, sequenced in a study of blood T cells in healthy people across ages. The use of a sample-barcoded 5' primer and a J-beta primer mix characterized a second PCR of 7 to 11 cycles. TCRdb ran MiXCR on the 5' RACE reads and lists one entry per CDR3 protein. The data contain 910,000 or so distinct CDR3 sequences, approximately 50% of them seen just once; the ten biggest clones take up about 22%. Sequenced sample: blood. The receptors were sampled from a woman aged 55 to 70 in good health.

The rearrangement joins TRBV11-2 to TRBJ2-7, with 7 bases fitting TRBD1. V dropped 5 bases and J dropped 0; count of bases not matched to a gene: 19. From germline, CDR1 is SGHAT and CDR2 FQNNGV. This CDR3 has 19 residues. CDR3 nucleotides: TGTGCCAGCAGCCCTCCTCCGGGACAGCCACTCAGTAGCTCCTACGAGCAGTACTTC. This gives the protein CASSPPPGQPLSSSYEQYF.

The chain employs TRBV29-1 and TRBJ2-1, with 10 bases fitting TRBD2. Germline V gene lookup returns CDR1 SQVTM and CDR2 ANQGSEA. Germline trimming cut 5 bases from V and 10 bases from J; bases unmatched to any gene: 11. This CDR3 is built from 14 residues. The CDR3 DNA sequence: TGCAGCGTTACACTAGCGGGGCATATAGGGGAGCAGTTCTTC. It translates to CSVTLAGHIGEQFF.

For this clonotype: At one of its ends the junction is not consistent with the germline gene, which may arise from a read error. This rearrangement joins TRBV7-9 to TRBJ2-7; 7 nucleotides agree with TRBD1. The germline CDR1 and CDR2 sequences are SEHNR and FQNEAQ (reference sequence). This CDR3 region has 15 residues. The DNA of the CDR3 is TGTGCCAGCAGCTTAGTGGGACAGCACTCCTACAAGCAGTACTTC. Protein: CASSLVGQHSYKQYF.

This clonotype was detected only a few times. CDR3 bases: TGCGCCAGCAGCTTGGTGGCAAGCTCTTTCTCTGGGGCCAACGTCCTGACTTTC. Translating it yields CASSLVASSFSGANVLTF. This chain connects TRBV5-1 to TRBJ2-6; no clear D gene. The length of the CDR3 is 18 residues. Trimming pared 0 bases from V and 0 bases from J, leaving 13 bases between. The germline gives CDR1 SGHRS, CDR2 YFSETQ.

This clonotype was counted between two and nine times. V usage is TRBV4-1 and J usage is TRBJ1-4, with 8 bases matching TRBD1. Germline CDR1 MGHRA, CDR2 YSYEKL. The CDR3 runs to 14 residues. With 4 bases clipped from V and 7 bases from J, the junction kept 5 bases outside the gene matches. CDR3 bases: TGCGCCAGCAGCCTTGGGACAGGAAGTGAAAAACTGTTTTTT. Translation gives CASSLGTGSEKLFF.

The chain couples TRBV6-4 to TRBJ2-1, with 7 bases fitting TRBD2. J lost 8 bases, V lost 1 base, and 8 bases had no gene match. Germline values: CDR1 MRHNA, CDR2 SNTAGT. The CDR3 covers 15 residues. CDR3 coding DNA: TGTGCCAGCAGTGACTGGGGGGGGTCGACCGATGAGCAGTTCTTC. This translates into CASSDWGGSTDEQFF.

This clonotype appeared a few times. The chain recombines TRBV7-2 with TRBJ2-7; D is unclear. This CDR3 is 13 amino acids long. Germline values: CDR1 SGHTA, CDR2 FQGNSA. The V and J ends lost 2 bases and 3 bases respectively, with 8 bases between them. The CDR3 DNA follows: TGTGCCAGCAGCTTAAATTCCGTCTACGAGCAGTACTTC. It codes for CASSLNSVYEQYF.

On this clonotype itself: One junction end does not reproduce the germline sequence, and a read error may be involved. The DNA for the CDR3 is TGCGCCAGCCGCCAAAGTCCCGGGACAGGGTTTATCCCACCCCTCCACTTT. Translating gives CASRQSPGTGFIPPLHF. The chain uses TRBV4-1 and TRBJ1-6, with 9 bases fitting TRBD1. Germline CDR1 is MGHRA and CDR2 is YSYEKL. The CDR3 extends over 17 amino acids.

This chain links TRBV7-3 with TRBJ2-1; 12 positions match TRBD2. Germline trimming cut 5 bases from V and 7 bases from J; bases unmatched to any gene: 15. Germline V gene sequence: CDR1 SGHTA, CDR2 FQGTGA. This CDR3 spans 18 amino acids. The CDR3 spells CASSQLGDSLAGGNEQFF. The CDR3 region has the DNA TGTGCCAGCAGCCAATTAGGGGATAGCCTAGCGGGGGGGAATGAGCAGTTCTTC. The full variable domain, rest sourced from reference TRBV7-3 and TRBJ2-1, is GAGVSQTPSNKVTEKGKYVELRCDPISGHTALYWYRQSLGQGPEFLIYFQGTGAADDSGLPNDRFFAVRPEGSVSTLKIQRTERGDSAVYLCASSQLGDSLAGGNEQFFGPGTRLTVL.

This chain uses TRBV3-1 with TRBJ1-2; D gene unclear. The CDR3 spans 14 residues. The V end lost 4 bases, the J end lost 6 bases, and 15 bases lay between the germline ends. The V gene's germline CDR1 is LGHDT and CDR2 YNNKEL (reference sequence). In nucleotides, the CDR3 is TGTGCCAGCAGCCCAAGGGTTAACCCCCATGGCTACACCTTC. Translating it yields CASSPRVNPHGYTF.